Described below is a single T cell receptor (beta chain) sequence and its context. The antigen remains unidentified. The gene symbols are mouse symbols. The read halts 1 residue ahead of the CDR3 end, with the missing end drawn from the germline J gene. CDR3 length: 15 amino acids. The germline V gene encodes CDR1 LGHNA and CDR2 YNLKQL (reference sequence). Trimming cost V 0 bases and J 4 bases; bases outside gene matches: 1. TCRdb keeps only in-frame clones here, not all; method: immunoSEQ multiplex PCR. The sample has more than 500 clones; around 66% are singletons. The sample comes from a study of tissue T cells after allogeneic stem cell transplantation. Study-wide findings and caveats: Blood and spleen captured only part of the tissue TCR repertoire.

The sample comprised liver tissue. J is TRBJ2-1 and V is TRBV5, with TRBD2 identical over 9 bases. The clonotype comes from a female BALB/c mouse in good health. Mouse strain MHC haplotype: H2-d. The CDR3 loop reads CASSQDWGGYAEQFF. Partial CDR3 DNA: TGTGCCAGCAGCCAAGACTGGGGGGGGTATGCTGAGCAGTTC.